Listed here is a single T cell receptor beta chain. What it recognizes is unknown. This sample is drawn from a study of monozygotic twins with cystic fibrosis. Study-wide context: Libraries were built from 2.5 to 3 micrograms of fragmented DNA using approximately 16 PCR cycles.

Study-wide findings and caveats: Monozygotic CF twins shared more identical nucleotide clonotypes than unrelated patients. Shared CDR3 numbers were not associated with age, concordance or severity. Median Simpson clonality of 0.0095 suggested naive T cells predominated.

Assay used: immunoSEQ multiplex PCR; TCRdb lists only in-frame clones, some missing. The table includes about 17,000 clones, around 96% detected once. Germline CDR1 SEHNR, CDR2 FQNEAQ (reference sequence). This CDR3 has 13 residues. With V trimmed by 2 bases and J by 5 bases, 2 bases remained unmatched. The sequenced sample consisted of blood. The source is a girl aged 2 to 9 with cystic fibrosis. The V call is TRBV7-9, the J call TRBJ1-1, with TRBD1 matching 7 bases. The CDR3 DNA reads as TGTGCCAGCAGCTTAACAGGGGAGACTGAAGCTTTCTTT. This gives the protein CASSLTGETEAFF.